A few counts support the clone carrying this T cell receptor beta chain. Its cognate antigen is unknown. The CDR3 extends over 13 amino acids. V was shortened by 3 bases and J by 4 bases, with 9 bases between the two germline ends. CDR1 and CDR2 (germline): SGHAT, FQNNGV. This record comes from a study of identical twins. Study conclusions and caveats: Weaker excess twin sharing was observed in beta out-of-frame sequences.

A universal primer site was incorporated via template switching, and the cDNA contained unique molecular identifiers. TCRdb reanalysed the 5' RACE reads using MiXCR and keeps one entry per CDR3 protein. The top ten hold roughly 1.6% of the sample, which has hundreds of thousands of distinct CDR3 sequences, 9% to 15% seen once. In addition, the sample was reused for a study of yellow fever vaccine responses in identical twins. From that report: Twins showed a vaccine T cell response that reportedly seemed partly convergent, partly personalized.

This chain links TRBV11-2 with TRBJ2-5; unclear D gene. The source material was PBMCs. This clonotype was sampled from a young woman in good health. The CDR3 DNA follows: TGTGCCAGCAGCTTCGCGGATATAGAGACCCAGTACTTC. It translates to CASSFADIETQYF.